This TCR beta chain was observed in a study of T cell responses to AZD1222 COVID-19 vaccine (dated by TCRdb to the early 2020s). In the study overall: AZD1222 recipients given second doses at about 4 weeks or at about 12 weeks were pooled, since spike-specific TCR depth and breadth were not found to differ between the two schedules. TCR sequencing was performed for 230 to 250 trial participants, of whom around 200 were given two doses of AZD1222 and approximately 26 were given two doses of MenACWY control vaccine. Trial participants were enrolled into age subgroups of 18-55, 56-69 and 70-plus years, which contained about 150, 27 and 61 TCR-sequenced participants, respectively.

As encoded in the germline V gene, CDR1 is SGHRS while CDR2 is YFSETQ. Reading from cysteine to phenylalanine, the CDR3 counts 14 amino acids. Of all the DNA, just the CDR3 is kept, 42 bases in frame from base 1. V lost 4 bases and J lost 2 bases; the stretch between them is 11 bases long. Regarding this clone: Its antigen specificity is not known. No much larger clone is present one base from it, and per-base qualities are unavailable.

In the paper's terms, the time point label means: baseline before first vaccination. Vaccinee samples came from UK trials COV001 and COV002, including a single-blind randomized controlled phase 2/3 trial of AZD1222 (ChAdOx1 nCoV-19) in healthy adults. For TCRbeta chain sequencing, PBMC samples were collected from trial participants at day 0 and at day 28 after the second dose. Broader findings and caveats from the paper: In the small 56-69-year group, the increase in depth fell short of significance, most likely because of low power. Reportedly, almost half of the unique spike-specific TCRs recognized epitopes lying outside the regions that are mutated in the B.1.351 and B.1.1.7 variants. Because no day 14 peak-response samples were available, the repertoires could be characterized only after the peak T cell response. A significant rise in spike-specific TCR breadth and depth was observed after two AZD1222 doses relative to day 0 and relative to MenACWY recipients. Conclusions about previously exposed vaccinees are limited because only six or seven AZD1222 recipients were SARS-CoV-2 seropositive at baseline. CD4 TCRs associated with the vaccine covered the entire spike protein, and the dominant responses were in regions 160-218 and 743-854. Most participants were white British and females outnumbered males, and the authors suggested that clonal diversity may have been underestimated.

The CDR3 regions of human TCRbeta chains were analyzed by immunosequencing. In the authors' own workflow: TCRs in the repertoires were compared against a reference library of SARS-CoV-2-specific TCRs that had been generated with the MIRA antigen-specificity platform. Breadth was defined as the fraction of unique TCRs that were SARS-CoV-2-associated. Depth was defined as the fraction of total T cells that were SARS-CoV-2-associated. Each spike-specific TCR was assigned to its reactive spike region and to a CD4 or CD8 class using the MIRA data. Log10-transformed breadth and depth values were compared by one-way ANOVA with Sidak's multiple comparisons tests. The table was pulled from immuneACCESS by TCRdb, which kept in-frame rearrangements only. Such tables lose some clones; where checked, under half of the loss comes from unresolved V genes, and the rest has no known cause. The DNA gave D and trimming, while V, J and clone size come from that table. This sample lists some 120,000 clones; about 92% were detected once. About 2.7% of the sample lies in the top ten.

Here the chain combines TRBV5-1 and TRBJ2-3, with TRBD2 as a weak D call on 5 bases. Sequenced here: peripheral blood, sampled on day 0 of AZD1222 vaccination. The receptor's source is an adult in good health. In nucleotide form, the sequence is TGCGCCAGCAGCCCCTCCGACTACACAGATACGCAGTATTTT. It codes for CASSPSDYTDTQYF.